Given below is one T cell receptor beta chain in context. Its target is not known. The targeted sequencing depth was 1 in 200,000 to 1 in 1 million T cells. Sequencing used immunoSEQ multiplex PCR; TCRdb keeps in-frame clones, though not all of them. The data hold about 140,000 clones, with 60% to 85% observed a single time. The data are from a study of cytotoxic CD8 clonotypes in ibrutinib-treated CLL. Turning to the study itself: Among patients, approximately 24 responded partially and 2 completely; around 14 then stayed remitted and about 12 progressed after median about six years. Study outcomes and limitations: Public clonotypes proved infrequent, and on treatment they shrank or remained steady. In sustained-remission versus progressing patients, sampling times differed.

CDR3 length: 16 residues. With 0 bases removed from V and 1 base from J, the gap between germline ends came to 10 bases. Germline V CDR1 and CDR2: MGHRA, YSYEKL. The source of this sequence is a human donor with chronic lymphocytic leukemia. This material consisted of PBMCs, taken after 12 months of ibrutinib treatment. V gene TRBV4-1 combines with J gene TRBJ1-3, with D unresolved. CDR3 sequence reads: CASSQDPGYSGNTIYF. The CDR3 nucleotides read TGCGCCAGCAGCCAAGATCCGGGGTATTCTGGAAACACCATATATTTT.